Sequencing of this TCR beta chain was carried out in a study of radiation and T cells in renal cell carcinoma. Method: immunoSEQ multiplex PCR; TCRdb's copy keeps in-frame clones and lacks some. The sample holds about 91,000 clones, about 79% seen once. Germline V gene sequence: CDR1 MNHNS, CDR2 SASEGT. The CDR3 covers 12 residues. Trimming left V 0 bases short and J 10 bases short, with 7 bases between. The time point: baseline pretreatment blood. Treatment described: 15 Gy SBRT to primary tumor, nephrectomy 4 weeks later. The sequenced sample was blood, obtained from a patient whose treatment included radiotherapy and nephrectomy. The chain links TRBV6-1 to TRBJ2-1; D is ambiguous. This clonotype was obtained from a man between 60 and 75 years old with renal cell carcinoma. CDR3 DNA sequence: TGTGCCAGCAGTGAAGCAGTCAGGGAGCAGTTCTTC. Its translation is CASSEAVREQFF.